Listed below are T cell receptor beta chains from one sample, sequenced in a study of PD-L1 blockade in urothelial cancer. Produced via immunoSEQ multiplex PCR; TCRdb's table is partial and in-frame only. Among 70,000 to 100,000 clones, 84% were seen once, and the ten largest hold 2% to 2.5%. Material: PBMCs, obtained around atezolizumab (anti-PD-L1) treatment. The receptors shown here come from a man in his 60s with urothelial cancer. CDR3s include the opening cysteine and the closing phenylalanine or tryptophan. D genes are given only for firm matches. A clone size is listed for some rows: how often the clone was seen (once, few, many), or a class if it is expanded.

cdr3_nt | cdr3_aa | j_call | cdr3_length | clone_size | d_call | v_call
TGTGCCAGCAGTGAATATGGGCAGACTAGCGGGAAGAATGGCTGGTACTTC | CASSEYGQTSGKNGWYF | TRBJ2-7 | 17 | NA | TRBD2 | TRBV25-1
TGTGCCAGCAGCTTAGGGCCTAGCGCCAGCTCCTACGAGCAGTACTTC | CASSLGPSASSYEQYF | TRBJ2-7 | 16 | NA | NA | TRBV7-2
TGCGCCAGCAGCTTGGCCACTAGAACAGGGGCGCCCGAAGAGACCCAGTACTTC | CASSLATRTGAPEETQYF | TRBJ2-5 | 18 | NA | TRBD1 | TRBV5-1
TGTGCCAGCAGCTTAACGGGAGTTGATGAGACCCAGTACTTC | CASSLTGVDETQYF | TRBJ2-5 | 14 | NA | NA | TRBV11-2
TGTGCCAGCAGTCGCAGGGTCGGCAATCAGCCCCAGCATTTT | CASSRRVGNQPQHF | TRBJ1-5 | 14 | NA | NA | TRBV6-5
TGTGCCAGCAGTGCCCAGGGGGCCATCGTCCATGAGCAGTTCTTC | CASSAQGAIVHEQFF | TRBJ2-1 | 15 | NA | TRBD1 | TRBV28
TGTGCCAGCAGTTACTCGGACATAGCAGGCGTGGTCCCTTTCTTT | CASSYSDIAGVVPFF | TRBJ1-1 | 15 | NA | NA | TRBV6-5
TGTGCCAGCAGTTACTACAATTCACCCCTCCACTTT | CASSYYNSPLHF | TRBJ1-6 | 12 | few | NA | TRBV5-6
TGCGCCAGCAGCCAAGAAACAGCGGGACTGTACAATGAGCAGTTCTTC | CASSQETAGLYNEQFF | TRBJ2-1 | 16 | NA | TRBD2 | TRBV4-1
TGTGCCAGCTCACACCGGACAGGGGATAATTCACCCCTCCACTTT | CASSHRTGDNSPLHF | TRBJ1-6 | 15 | NA | TRBD1 | TRBV18
TGTGCCAGCAGCTCCTCCGGAAGTACTAGCGGGAGTTTGAATGAGCAGTTCTTC | CASSSSGSTSGSLNEQFF | TRBJ2-1 | 18 | NA | TRBD2 | TRBV7-8
TGTGCCAGCAGTTTCGGGACAGGGGTGAACACTGAAGCTTTCTTT | CASSFGTGVNTEAFF | TRBJ1-1 | 15 | NA | TRBD1 | TRBV6-1
TGTGCCAGCTCACCTATGAGGGGGTTGCCTAATGAAAAACTGTTTTTT | CASSPMRGLPNEKLFF | TRBJ1-4 | 16 | NA | NA | TRBV18
TGCGCCAGCAGCCCCGGGCAGGGGGCTGAAGCTTTCTTT | CASSPGQGAEAFF | TRBJ1-1 | 13 | NA | TRBD1 | TRBV5-1
TGTGCCAGCAGTGAAGTGTCTTGGGGGCCTGCTTTCTTT | CASSEVSWGPAFF | TRBJ1-1 | 13 | once | NA | TRBV6-1
TGTGCCAGCAGCTTAGTCGGCGGGGGGGGCCAAGAGACCCAGTACTTC | CASSLVGGGGQETQYF | TRBJ2-5 | 16 | NA | TRBD2 | TRBV7-2
TGTGCCAGCAGCGTAGAGGGACTAGGGGCCGGGGAGCTGTTTTTT | CASSVEGLGAGELFF | TRBJ2-2 | 15 | NA | TRBD2 | TRBV9
TGTGCCACCAGCTCCCGGTCGGGTCCTAGCACAGATACGCAGTATTTT | CATSSRSGPSTDTQYF | TRBJ2-3 | 16 | NA | NA | TRBV15
TGCAGCGTGACTAGCGGGAGGGGCTCAGATACGCAGTATTTT | CSVTSGRGSDTQYF | TRBJ2-3 | 14 | few | TRBD2 | TRBV29-1
TGTGCCAGCAGCTTAGGGACAGGGCTTGTCGGGGAGCTGTTTTTT | CASSLGTGLVGELFF | TRBJ2-2 | 15 | once | TRBD1 | TRBV7-9
TGTGCCAGTAGTATTTCGGTGAGCTCTGGAAACACCATATATTTT | CASSISVSSGNTIYF | TRBJ1-3 | 15 | NA | NA | TRBV19
TGCAGCGTTAGTGCGGGTACTGAAGCTTTCTTT | CSVSAGTEAFF | TRBJ1-1 | 11 | NA | NA | TRBV29-1
TGTGCCAGCAGTGGGATGGACAGGGGCTACGAGCAGTACTTC | CASSGMDRGYEQYF | TRBJ2-7 | 14 | NA | TRBD1 | TRBV6-5
TGTGCCATCAATGGTTTAGCTGGAAACACCATATATTTT | CAINGLAGNTIYF | TRBJ1-3 | 13 | NA | NA | TRBV10-3
TGTGCCAGCACTTGGAGAGCAGCCTACGAGCAGTACTTC | CASTWRAAYEQYF | TRBJ2-7 | 13 | NA | NA | TRBV6-1
TGCGCCAGCAGTGAATTGACAGGGATAGCTTTCTTT | CASSELTGIAFF | TRBJ1-1 | 12 | NA | TRBD1 | TRBV10-2
TGCGCCAGCAGCTTGGCAGGGCAGGAGGGCTACACCTTC | CASSLAGQEGYTF | TRBJ1-2 | 13 | NA | NA | TRBV5-1
TGCGCCAGCAGCCAAGAATGGGGTAGGAGGGAGACCCAGTACTTC | CASSQEWGRRETQYF | TRBJ2-5 | 15 | NA | NA | TRBV4-1